Below, 28 T cell receptor beta chains from the same sample are listed, as sequenced in a study of blood T cells in healthy people across ages. The second PCR ran roughly 7 to 12 cycles with a sample-barcoded 5' primer and J-beta primers. TCRdb ran MiXCR on the 5' RACE reads and lists one entry per CDR3 protein. The data contain hundreds of thousands of distinct CDR3 sequences, around three fifths of them seen just once; the ten biggest clones take up roughly 25%. Sequencing was carried out using blood. The receptors here all came from a man in his forties in good health.

For this clonotype: One end of the junction does not line up with germline, which may come from a read error. The CDR3 reads CASSFGQMYQKTQYF. DNA of the CDR3: TGCGCCAGCAGCTTCGGGCAGATGTACCAAAAGACCCAGTACTTC. This chain connects TRBV5-1 to TRBJ2-5; no definite D call. This CDR3 has 15 amino acids. Per the germline V gene, CDR1 is SGHRS and CDR2 is YFSETQ.

The genes are TRBV13 and TRBJ2-5; D may be TRBD1 (6 bases). Trimming removed 0 bases at V and 13 bases at J, with 21 bases between. The germline CDR1 and CDR2 sequences are PRHDT and FYEKMQ (reference sequence). The CDR3 is 15 amino acids. CDR3 nucleotides: TGTGCCAGCAGCTTAGGGGAGGAGGACAGCGACCTCGGGTACTTC. It is translated as CASSLGEEDSDLGYF.

The chain has TRBV20-1 and TRBJ2-7; 11 nucleotides line up with TRBD2. J gave up 7 bases and V 2 bases, and 13 bases lay outside the gene matches. The CDR3 loop spans 16 amino acids. Germline loops: CDR1 DFQATT, CDR2 SNEGSKA (reference sequence). The CDR3 is CSARSPLAGGRDEQYF. In DNA, the CDR3 is TGCAGTGCTAGATCTCCGCTAGCGGGGGGTCGGGATGAGCAGTACTTC.

This sequence joins TRBV12-5 and TRBJ1-6; D is undetermined. CDR1 and CDR2 from the germline V gene are LGHNT and FRNRAP. Trimming removed 8 bases from V and 7 bases from J, with 9 bases in between. This CDR3 contains 12 residues. This CDR3 reads CASREFNSPLHF. The CDR3 DNA reads TGTGCTAGTCGGGAATTCAATTCACCCCTCCACTTT.

The V gene is TRBV27, the J gene TRBJ1-2; 7 nucleotides line up with TRBD1. The trim removed 3 bases at V and 4 bases at J, leaving 5 bases unmatched. The CDR3 runs to 14 residues. Germline V CDR1 and CDR2: MNHEY, SMNVEV (reference sequence). CDR3 residues: CASSFTGEPYGYTF. CDR3 DNA: TGTGCCAGCAGTTTCACAGGGGAACCCTATGGCTACACCTTC.

The chain employs TRBV12-3 or TRBV12-4 and TRBJ2-7; 7 bases are shared with TRBD2. With 0 bases clipped from V and 7 bases from J, the junction kept 12 bases outside the gene matches. There are 16 residues in the CDR3. CDR3 protein: CASSLAPSGSYNEQYF. The CDR3 DNA follows: TGTGCCAGCAGTTTAGCACCTAGCGGCTCCTACAATGAGCAGTACTTC.

V gene TRBV20-1 combines with J gene TRBJ2-2; tentatively, D is TRBD2 (5 bases). Deletions cut 6 bases from V and 1 base from J, with 15 bases between. This CDR3 spans 15 amino acids. CDR1 and CDR2 from the germline V gene are DFQATT and SNEGSKA (reference sequence). In DNA form, the CDR3 reads TGCAGTGCCCTCGCCGAAAGCGGGAACACCGGGGAGCTGTTTTTT. Its translation: CSALAESGNTGELFF.

This clonotype has just a few counts. The CDR3 loop is CASSSTGRSLRNYGYTF. CDR3 nucleotide sequence: TGTGCCAGCAGCTCGACCGGGAGGTCCCTTCGTAACTATGGCTACACCTTC. J is TRBJ1-2 and V is TRBV5-6; no firm D call. CDR3 length: 17 amino acids. Trimming pared 3 bases from V and 1 base from J, leaving 19 bases between. Germline V CDR1 and CDR2: SGHDT, YYEEEE.

This clonotype appeared a single time. The rearrangement uses TRBV29-1 and TRBJ2-3, with D possibly being TRBD2 (6 bases). Germline loops: CDR1 SQVTM, CDR2 ANQGSEA. The CDR3 extends over 16 amino acids. V was shortened by 4 bases and J by 4 bases, with 21 bases between the two germline ends. The CDR3 nucleotides are TGCAGCGTTGTAGGAGGGGTAGGAGGGTTGCCAGATACGCAGTATTTT. Protein: CSVVGGVGGLPDTQYF.

The V and J genes are TRBV5-1 and TRBJ1-1; 9 bases line up with TRBD1. Germline V gives CDR1 SGHRS, CDR2 YFSETQ. J lost 4 bases, V lost 5 bases, and 6 bases had no gene match. CDR3 length equals 14 residues. CDR3 DNA: TGCGCCAGCAGGCTGGACAGGGGATTCACTGAAGCTTTCTTT. Translating gives CASRLDRGFTEAFF.

This clonotype was observed a few times. The chain is built from TRBV3-1 and TRBJ1-1; 7 nucleotides line up with TRBD1. The CDR3 has 15 residues. Germline V lookup: CDR1 LGHDT, CDR2 YNNKEL (reference sequence). The ends lost 4 bases at V and 0 bases at J; junction bases unmatched: 5. As DNA, the CDR3 is TGTGCCAGCAGCCTCTCGGGACAGATGAACACTGAAGCTTTCTTT. This codes for CASSLSGQMNTEAFF.

Concerning this clonotype itself: A read error is possible here, since a much larger clone lies one base away. The chain links TRBV6-2 or TRBV6-3 to TRBJ1-2; maybe TRBD1 (6 bases). Germline V gene data show CDR1 as MNHEY and CDR2 as SVGEGT. The CDR3 length is 14 residues. CDR3 nucleotides: TGTGCCGGCAGCTTACAGGGAATCAACTATGGCTACACCTTC. It yields the protein CAGSLQGINYGYTF.

The rearrangement uses TRBV6-1 and TRBJ1-6; D gene ambiguous. Germline values: CDR1 MNHNS, CDR2 SASEGT. V lost 10 bases and J lost 0, with 13 bases in between. The CDR3 covers 15 residues. CDR3 region: CATTAGSSYNSPLHF. CDR3 coding DNA: TGTGCCACCACAGCCGGGAGCTCCTATAATTCACCCCTCCACTTT.

The chain employs TRBV29-1 and TRBJ2-7, with 7 bases lining up with TRBD1. J gave up 8 bases and V 8 bases, and 18 bases lay outside the gene matches. This CDR3 has 14 residues. CDR1 SQVTM and CDR2 ANQGSEA come from the germline V gene. CDR3: CSIRPQGNGSKQYF. Written as DNA, the CDR3 is TGCAGCATACGTCCACAGGGGAACGGCAGCAAGCAGTACTTC.

This rearrangement joins TRBV29-1 to TRBJ2-4; D remains unclear. Germline CDR1 is SQVTM and CDR2 is ANQGSEA. V was shortened by 4 bases and J by 13 bases, with 14 bases between the two germline ends. The CDR3 has 11 amino acids. This CDR3 reads CSVGHTGTQYF. CDR3 bases: TGCAGCGTTGGCCATACGGGCACCCAGTACTTC.

V gene TRBV20-1 combines with J gene TRBJ2-1, with 10 bases aligning to TRBD1. Trimming took 7 bases from V and 7 from J; bases not matched to a gene: 7. The CDR3 runs to 13 residues. In germline, CDR1 is DFQATT, CDR2 SNEGSKA (reference sequence). The CDR3 nucleotides are TGCAGTGTGGGAGACAGGGGGCTTAATGAGCAGTTCTTC. As protein: CSVGDRGLNEQFF.

The chain joins TRBV7-3 to TRBJ2-1; 10 positions match TRBD2. From germline, CDR1 is SGHTA and CDR2 FQGTGA. V lost 4 bases to trimming and J lost 4 bases; unmatched junction nucleotides: 4. CDR3 length equals 15 residues. DNA of the CDR3: TGTGCCAGCAGCTCCGGACTAGCGGAGTACAATGAGCAGTTCTTC. It encodes CASSSGLAEYNEQFF.

V is TRBV19 and J is TRBJ2-1; D gene ambiguous. CDR1 is LNHDA and CDR2 is SQIVND in the germline V gene (reference sequence). The CDR3 sequence is 15 residues long. Trimming stripped 1 base from V and 0 bases from J, with 7 bases between. The CDR3 DNA reads TGTGCCAGTAGTATAGCTCAACACTCCTACAATGAGCAGTTCTTC. The encoded protein is CASSIAQHSYNEQFF.

This clonotype was recorded a few times. The CDR3 coding sequence is TGTGCCAGCAGCAACGACAGGGGCCGCGTAGAGACCCAGTACTTC. Its protein is CASSNDRGRVETQYF. The chain is built from TRBV7-2 and TRBJ2-5, with 8 bases identical to TRBD1. Unmatched junction bases numbered 9, after V lost 5 bases and J lost 4 bases. Germline CDR1 and CDR2: SGHTA and FQGNSA. This CDR3 has 15 residues.

The gene calls are TRBV28 and TRBJ1-4; D unresolved. Between the trimmed V and J ends, which lost 6 bases and 0 bases, there was a span of 14 bases. Germline V gene data show CDR1 as MDHEN and CDR2 as SYDVKM. The CDR3 is 16 amino acids. The CDR3 DNA is TGTGCCAGCAGATCCCCCGCAGAAGCAACTAATGAAAAACTGTTTTTT. Its protein product is CASRSPAEATNEKLFF.

There are a few counts of this clonotype. Mismatch with germline at one junction end may stem from a read error. V is TRBV7-7 and J is TRBJ2-2; the D call may be TRBD1 or TRBD2 (5 bases each). The CDR3 sequence is 15 residues long. Per germline, CDR1 SSHAT and CDR2 FNYEAQ (reference sequence). CDR3 in amino acids: CASSLRRDVAGELFF. The CDR3 coding sequence is TGTGCTAGCAGCCTACGACGGGACGTTGCCGGGGAGCTGTTTTTT.

This chain links TRBV12-3 or TRBV12-4 with TRBJ2-3, with D perhaps matching TRBD2 (5 bases). V was cut by 8 bases and J by 6 bases, with 18 bases left in between. The CDR3 consists of 14 residues. CDR3 nucleotide sequence: TGTGCCAGCGCCGAAGGACTCTCCTGGGATACGCAGTATTTT. Translation: CASAEGLSWDTQYF.

CDR3 sequence: CASSLPGQGLDSPLHF. CDR3 DNA sequence: TGTGCCAGCAGCCTCCCGGGACAGGGTCTGGATTCACCCCTCCACTTT. V usage is TRBV28 and J usage is TRBJ1-6; 9 bases are a match to TRBD1. CDR1 and CDR2 (germline): MDHEN, SYDVKM. CDR3 length: 16 amino acids. V shed 6 bases and J 8 bases; nucleotides not matched to a gene: 11.

This chain joins TRBV25-1 and TRBJ1-1; D gene unclear. The germline V gene has CDR1 MGHDK and CDR2 SYGVNS. The CDR3 spans 15 residues. V dropped 3 bases and J dropped 5 bases, with 16 bases sitting between them. The CDR3 sequence is CASSEGWRANTEAFF. CDR3 in DNA: TGTGCCAGCAGTGAGGGGTGGCGGGCGAATACTGAAGCTTTCTTT. Full variable domain (missing parts from reference TRBV25-1 and TRBJ1-1): EADIYQTPRYLVIGTGKKITLECSQTMGHDKMYWYQQDPGMELHLIHYSYGVNSTEKGDLSSESTVSRIRTEHFPLTLESARPSHTSQYLCASSEGWRANTEAFFGQGTRLTVV.

The CDR3 DNA is TGTGCCAGCAGCTCCATTGGGGCAGGGAAGGGCGAGCAGTACTTC. It yields the protein CASSSIGAGKGEQYF. J is TRBJ2-7 and V is TRBV5-5, with D maybe TRBD1 (5 bases). The CDR3 covers 15 residues. Germline CDR1 and CDR2: SGHKS and YYEKEE (reference sequence). The V and J ends lost 3 bases and 6 bases respectively, with 19 bases between them.

The rearrangement links TRBV29-1 to TRBJ2-6; D might be TRBD2 (6 bases). This CDR3 is 16 amino acids long. V was clipped by 5 bases and J by 4 bases, with 18 bases between them. Germline V gene data show CDR1 as SQVTM and CDR2 as ANQGSEA. The DNA of the CDR3 is TGCAGCGTTTATCTGCCGGGGGTGGGAGGGGCCAACGTCCTGACTTTC. The encoded protein is CSVYLPGVGGANVLTF. The variable domain in full, with the rest retrieved from reference TRBV29-1 and TRBJ2-6, is SAVISQKPSRDICQRGTSLTIQCQVDSQVTMMFWYRQQPGQSLTLIATANQGSEATYESGFVIDKFPISRPNLTFSTLTVSNMSPEDSSIYLCSVYLPGVGGANVLTFGAGSRLTVL.

This clonotype was recorded many times. This chain connects TRBV3-1 to TRBJ2-5; TRBD1 agrees at 7 bases. In germline, CDR1 is LGHDT, CDR2 YNNKEL (reference sequence). The CDR3 is 16 amino acids. The V and J ends lost 4 bases and 2 bases, in that order; junction bases with no gene match: 10. The CDR3 region is CASSPIISGGQETQYF. The DNA for the CDR3 is TGTGCCAGCAGCCCGATAATTTCAGGGGGACAAGAGACCCAGTACTTC.

This clonotype has just a few counts. The genes are TRBV29-1 and TRBJ2-3, with 10 positions matching TRBD2. V lost 6 bases, J lost 6 bases, and 9 bases stayed unmatched. The CDR3 has 14 amino acids. The germline V gene encodes CDR1 SQVTM and CDR2 ANQGSEA. The CDR3 loop is CSVILAGGSDTQYF. CDR3 in DNA: TGCAGCGTAATATTAGCGGGGGGCAGTGATACGCAGTATTTT.